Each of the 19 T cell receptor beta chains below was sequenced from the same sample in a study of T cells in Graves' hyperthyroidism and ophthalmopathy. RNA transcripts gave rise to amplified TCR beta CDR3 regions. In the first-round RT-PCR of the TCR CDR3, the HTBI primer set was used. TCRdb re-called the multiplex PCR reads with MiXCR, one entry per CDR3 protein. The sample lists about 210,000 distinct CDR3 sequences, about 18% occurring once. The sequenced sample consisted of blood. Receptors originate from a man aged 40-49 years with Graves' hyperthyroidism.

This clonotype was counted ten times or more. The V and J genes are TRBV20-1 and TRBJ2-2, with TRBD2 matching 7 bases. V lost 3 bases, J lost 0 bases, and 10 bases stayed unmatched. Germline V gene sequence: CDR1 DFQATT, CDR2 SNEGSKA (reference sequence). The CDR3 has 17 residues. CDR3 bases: TGCAGTGCTAGTACGACCTTAGCGGGCGCGAACACCGGGGAGCTGTTTTTT. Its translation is CSASTTLAGANTGELFF.

CDR3 sequence (DNA): TGTGCCAGCAGCCTACTGCCTGGGACTAGCGGGGGCGGGGAGCTGTTTTTT. Residues: CASSLLPGTSGGGELFF. The chain carries TRBV7-4 and TRBJ2-2; 14 bases agree with TRBD2. V lost 5 bases, J lost 7 bases, and 9 bases stayed unmatched. The germline gives CDR1 SGHVT, CDR2 SQSDAQ. The CDR3 totals 17 residues.

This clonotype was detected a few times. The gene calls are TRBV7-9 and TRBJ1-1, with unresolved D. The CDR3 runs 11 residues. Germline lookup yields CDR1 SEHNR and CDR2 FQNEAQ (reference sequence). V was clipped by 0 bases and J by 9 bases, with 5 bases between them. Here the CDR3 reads CASSLAIQAFF. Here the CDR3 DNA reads TGTGCCAGCAGCTTAGCCATTCAAGCTTTCTTT.

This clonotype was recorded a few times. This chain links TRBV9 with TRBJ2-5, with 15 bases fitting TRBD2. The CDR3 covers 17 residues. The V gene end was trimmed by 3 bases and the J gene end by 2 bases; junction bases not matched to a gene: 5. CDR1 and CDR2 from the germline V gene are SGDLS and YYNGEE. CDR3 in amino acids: CASSAGGLAGGQETQYF. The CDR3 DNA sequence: TGTGCCAGCAGCGCGGGGGGACTAGCGGGGGGACAAGAGACCCAGTACTTC.

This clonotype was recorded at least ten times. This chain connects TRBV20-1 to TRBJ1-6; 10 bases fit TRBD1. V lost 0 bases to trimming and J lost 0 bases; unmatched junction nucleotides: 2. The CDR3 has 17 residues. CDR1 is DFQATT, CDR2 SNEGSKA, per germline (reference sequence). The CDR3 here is CSARDDRGRSYNSPLHF. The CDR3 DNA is TGCAGTGCTAGAGATGACAGGGGGCGCTCCTATAATTCACCCCTCCACTTT.

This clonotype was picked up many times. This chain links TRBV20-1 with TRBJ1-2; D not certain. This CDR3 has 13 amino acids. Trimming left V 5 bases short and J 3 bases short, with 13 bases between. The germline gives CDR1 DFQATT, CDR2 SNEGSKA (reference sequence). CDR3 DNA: TGCAGTGCTTGGACTGGGTTCGACTATGGCTACACCTTC. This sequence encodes CSAWTGFDYGYTF.

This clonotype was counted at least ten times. The CDR3 DNA follows: TGTGCCAGCAGCTTAGGGCAGGGCAGAACCACTGAAGCTTTCTTT. It yields the protein CASSLGQGRTTEAFF. The chain uses TRBV7-9 and TRBJ1-1, with a weak D call TRBD1 (5 bases). V was clipped by 1 base and J by 4 bases, with 13 bases between them. The CDR3 is 15 residues long. Germline V gives CDR1 SEHNR, CDR2 FQNEAQ (reference sequence).

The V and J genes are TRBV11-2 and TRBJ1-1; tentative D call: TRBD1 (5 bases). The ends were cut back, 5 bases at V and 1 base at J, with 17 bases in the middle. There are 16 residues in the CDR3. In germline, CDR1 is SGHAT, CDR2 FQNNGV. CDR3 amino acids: CASSRLAAGTNTEAFF. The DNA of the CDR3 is TGTGCCAGCAGCAGACTAGCAGCAGGGACGAACACTGAAGCTTTCTTT.

The DNA of the CDR3 is TGCGCCAGCCTAGACAGGTCTCAGGACACTGAAGCTTTCTTT. It encodes CASLDRSQDTEAFF. The chain couples TRBV10-1 to TRBJ1-1; weak D call: TRBD1 (6 bases). Germline CDR1 reads WNHNN; CDR2 reads SYGVQD (reference sequence). The CDR3 is made up of 14 amino acids. Trimming took off 8 bases at V and 3 bases at J, with 16 bases between the two ends.

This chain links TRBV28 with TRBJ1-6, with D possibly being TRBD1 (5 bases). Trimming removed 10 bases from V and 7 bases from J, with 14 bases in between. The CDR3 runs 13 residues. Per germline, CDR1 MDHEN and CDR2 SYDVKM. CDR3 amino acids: CATRDGSNSPLHF. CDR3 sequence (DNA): TGTGCCACCCGGGACGGCTCAAATTCACCCCTCCACTTT. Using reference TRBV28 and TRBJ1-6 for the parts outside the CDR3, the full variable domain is DVKVTQSSRYLVKRTGEKVFLECVQDMDHENMFWYRQDPGLGLRLIYFSYDVKMKEKGDIPEGYSVSREKKERFSLILESASTNQTSMYLCATRDGSNSPLHFGNGTRLTVT.

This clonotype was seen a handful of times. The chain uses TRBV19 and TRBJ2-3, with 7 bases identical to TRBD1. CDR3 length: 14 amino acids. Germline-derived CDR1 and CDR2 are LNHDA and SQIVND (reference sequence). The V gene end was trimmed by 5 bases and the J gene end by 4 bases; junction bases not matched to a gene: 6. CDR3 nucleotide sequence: TGTGCCAGTAGTTCGGGACAGCTGCCAGATACGCAGTATTTT. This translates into CASSSGQLPDTQYF.

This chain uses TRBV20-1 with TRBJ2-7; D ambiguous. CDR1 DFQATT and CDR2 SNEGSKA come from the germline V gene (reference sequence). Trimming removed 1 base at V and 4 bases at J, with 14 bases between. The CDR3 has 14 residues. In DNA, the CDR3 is TGCAGTGCTAGAGCCGAGACCCTGGGGTACGAGCAGTACTTC. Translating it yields CSARAETLGYEQYF.

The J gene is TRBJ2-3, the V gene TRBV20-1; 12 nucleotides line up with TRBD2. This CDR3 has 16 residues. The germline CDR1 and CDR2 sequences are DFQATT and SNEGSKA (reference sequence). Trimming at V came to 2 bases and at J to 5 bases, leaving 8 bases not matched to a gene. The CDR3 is CSARLGLAGGQDTQYF. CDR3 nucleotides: TGCAGTGCTAGATTAGGCCTAGCGGGGGGGCAAGATACGCAGTATTTT.

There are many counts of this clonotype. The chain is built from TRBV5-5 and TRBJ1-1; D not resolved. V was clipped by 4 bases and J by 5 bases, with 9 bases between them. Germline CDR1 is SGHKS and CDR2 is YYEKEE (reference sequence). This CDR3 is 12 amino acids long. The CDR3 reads CASSRPGTEAFF. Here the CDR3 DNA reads TGTGCCAGCAGCCGACCGGGGACTGAAGCTTTCTTT.

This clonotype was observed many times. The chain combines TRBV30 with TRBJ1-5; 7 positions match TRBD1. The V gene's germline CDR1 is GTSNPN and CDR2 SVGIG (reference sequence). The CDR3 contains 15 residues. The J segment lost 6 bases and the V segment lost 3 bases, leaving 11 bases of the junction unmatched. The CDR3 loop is CAWSRDSGVGQPQHF. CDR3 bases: TGTGCCTGGAGCCGGGACAGTGGGGTGGGTCAGCCCCAGCATTTT.

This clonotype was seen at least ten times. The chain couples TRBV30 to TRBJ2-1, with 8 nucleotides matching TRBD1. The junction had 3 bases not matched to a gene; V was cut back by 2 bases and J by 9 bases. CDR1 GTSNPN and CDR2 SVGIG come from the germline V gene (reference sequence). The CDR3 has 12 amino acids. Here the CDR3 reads CAWSPDRGEQFF. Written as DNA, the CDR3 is TGTGCCTGGAGTCCAGACAGGGGTGAGCAGTTCTTC.

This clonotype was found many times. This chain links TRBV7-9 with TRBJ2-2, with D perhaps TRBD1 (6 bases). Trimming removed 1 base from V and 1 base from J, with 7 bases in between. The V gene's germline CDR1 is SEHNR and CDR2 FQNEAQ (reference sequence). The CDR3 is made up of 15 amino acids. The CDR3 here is CASSLDRVNTGELFF. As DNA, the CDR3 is TGTGCCAGCAGCTTAGACAGGGTGAACACCGGGGAGCTGTTTTTT.

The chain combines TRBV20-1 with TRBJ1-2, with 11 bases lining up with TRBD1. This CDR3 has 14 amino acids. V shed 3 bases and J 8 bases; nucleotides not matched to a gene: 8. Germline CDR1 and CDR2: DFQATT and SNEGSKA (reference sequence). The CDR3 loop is CSASRDRGRGGYTF. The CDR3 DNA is TGCAGTGCTAGCCGGGACAGGGGGAGGGGGGGCTACACCTTC.

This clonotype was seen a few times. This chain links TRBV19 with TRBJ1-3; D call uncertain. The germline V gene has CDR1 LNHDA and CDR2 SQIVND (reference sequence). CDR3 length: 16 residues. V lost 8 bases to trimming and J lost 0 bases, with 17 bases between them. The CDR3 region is CASGRPILSSGNTIYF. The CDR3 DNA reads TGTGCCAGTGGCAGACCGATCCTGAGCTCTGGAAACACCATATATTTT.